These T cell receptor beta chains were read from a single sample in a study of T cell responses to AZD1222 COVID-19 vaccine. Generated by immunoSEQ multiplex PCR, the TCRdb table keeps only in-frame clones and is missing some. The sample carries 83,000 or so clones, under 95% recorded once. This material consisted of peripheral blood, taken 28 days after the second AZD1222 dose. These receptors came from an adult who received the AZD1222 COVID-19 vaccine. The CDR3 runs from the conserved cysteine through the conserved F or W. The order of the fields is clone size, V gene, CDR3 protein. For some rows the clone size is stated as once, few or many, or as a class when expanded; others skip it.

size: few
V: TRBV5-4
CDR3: CASSLDRGRSPLHF

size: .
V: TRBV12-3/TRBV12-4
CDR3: CASSSDPNYGYTF

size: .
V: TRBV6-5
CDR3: CASSLWGPNTGELFF

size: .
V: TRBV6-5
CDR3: CASRINRGSGTEAFF

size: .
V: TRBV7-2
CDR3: CASSLGQVQETQYF

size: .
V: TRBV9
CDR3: CASSVEGSGTPYNEQFF

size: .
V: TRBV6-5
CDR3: CASSRGAAISYGYTF

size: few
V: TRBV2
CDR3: CASSGLTATNEKLFF

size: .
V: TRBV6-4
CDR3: CASSGGESNEQFF

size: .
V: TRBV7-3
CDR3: CASSLGLRTGELFF

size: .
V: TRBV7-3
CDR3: CASSVTSADTQYF

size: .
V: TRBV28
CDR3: CASSFQGGPKGTIYF

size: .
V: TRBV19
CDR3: CASSAGGSGANVLTF